These 9 T cell receptor beta chains were all obtained from the same sample, sequenced in a study of tumor-infiltrating lymphocytes in primary liver carcinoma. TCR beta cDNA was reverse-transcribed from roughly 0.45 ug of total RNA. The reaction used a constant-region primer and ProtoScript II reverse transcriptase. Three rounds of nested multiplex PCR with slightly modified ARM-PCR produced TCR beta libraries. A C-beta reverse primer and TRBV1-TRBV30 forward primers served in each of the first two PCR rounds, at about 10 cycles apiece. TCRdb reprocessed the multiplex PCR reads with MiXCR, giving one entry per CDR3 protein. The repertoire holds around 70,000 distinct CDR3 sequences, more than 60% seen once, with 25% to 30% in the top ten. The tissue used was unsorted bulk material of 20-30 mg. RNA and DNA were co-extracted from it with the AllPrep DNA/RNA mini kit. Sequenced: liver tumor tissue from sampling region 4. The subset here: tumor region T4, right-lateral pole. These TCRs come from a man aged 40-49 years with primary liver carcinoma and hepatitis B virus infection.

The chain couples TRBV28 to TRBJ1-1, with TRBD1 as a possible D gene (6 bases). CDR3 length equals 14 residues. The germline gives CDR1 MDHEN, CDR2 SYDVKM. V was pared by 7 bases and J by 4 bases, with 16 bases between. CDR3 nucleotides: TGTGCCAGCAATTTTCCACAGGGAGCCACTGAAGCTTTCTTT. Translation gives CASNFPQGATEAFF. The full variable domain, its missing parts supplied by reference TRBV28 and TRBJ1-1, is DVKVTQSSRYLVKRTGEKVFLECVQDMDHENMFWYRQDPGLGLRLIYFSYDVKMKEKGDIPEGYSVSREKKERFSLILESASTNQTSMYLCASNFPQGATEAFFGQGTRLTVV.

The CDR3 DNA sequence: TGCGCCAGCAGCCTAGCCCAGGGGATTGGGGGCTACACCTTC. Its translation is CASSLAQGIGGYTF. The gene calls are TRBV4-1 and TRBJ1-2; D may be TRBD1 (6 bases). The CDR3 totals 14 residues. V was shortened by 4 bases and J by 8 bases, with 17 bases between the two germline ends. The germline V gene has CDR1 MGHRA and CDR2 YSYEKL.

As to this clonotype: A much larger clonotype is one base distant, so this may be a read error. The conserved phenylalanine or tryptophan is not found at the CDR3 terminus, so this likely reflects a read error. This chain links TRBV5-8 with TRBJ1-5, with D maybe TRBD1 (5 bases). The V gene's germline CDR1 is SGHTS and CDR2 YDEGEE. Trimming stripped 0 bases from V and 6 bases from J, with 10 bases between. This CDR3 has 14 residues. CDR3 DNA: TGTGCCAGCAGCTTGGGCAGGGCTGGTCAGCCCCAGCATTTG. It translates to CASSLGRAGQPQHL.

Remarks on this clonotype: A read error is possible here, since a much larger clone lies one base away. This chain joins TRBV20-1 and TRBJ2-1; a weak D match, TRBD2 (6 bases). The germline CDR1 and CDR2 sequences are DFQATT and SNEGSKA (reference sequence). The CDR3 covers 14 residues. DNA of the CDR3: TGCAATGCTGCTACCGGGACTTCGGTCAATGAGCAGTTCTTC. Encoded protein: CNAATGTSVNEQFF.

About this clonotype itself: Its ends do not fully match the called genes, so a read error is possible. The rearrangement uses TRBV11-2 and TRBJ1-6, with D perhaps TRBD1 (6 bases). Looked up from germline, CDR1 is SGHAT and CDR2 is FQNNGV. This CDR3 contains 14 residues. This CDR3 is CASSLQGTNSPLRF. In DNA form, the CDR3 reads TGTGCCAGCAGCTTACAGGGGACGAATTCACCCCTCCGCTTC.

Note on this clonotype: One end of the junction varies from germline; a read error may be responsible. The CDR3 protein is CACRLLAGVTDTQYF. The CDR3, as DNA: TGTGCCTGCAGATTACTAGCGGGAGTCACAGATACGCAGTATTTT. The gene calls are TRBV6-1 and TRBJ2-3, with 11 bases fitting TRBD2. Germline V gene lookup returns CDR1 MNHNS and CDR2 SASEGT. The CDR3 totals 15 residues.

V and J are TRBV28 and TRBJ2-7; the D is unclear. V was pared by 4 bases and J by 2 bases, with 15 bases between. This CDR3 comprises 15 residues. Germline V CDR1 and CDR2: MDHEN, SYDVKM. CDR3 protein: CASSSPQWGPYEQYF. The CDR3 DNA follows: TGTGCCAGCAGTTCTCCACAGTGGGGTCCCTACGAGCAGTACTTC.

J is TRBJ2-3 and V is TRBV30; D may be TRBD2 (6 bases). V was clipped by 2 bases and J by 4 bases, with 16 bases between them. CDR1 and CDR2 from the germline V gene are GTSNPN and SVGIG (reference sequence). This CDR3 is 15 amino acids long. The CDR3 DNA is TGTGCCTGGAGTATACTTGGCGGGATCGCAGATACGCAGTATTTT. This encodes CAWSILGGIADTQYF.

This clonotype was seen once. The chain employs TRBV5-1 and TRBJ2-7, with D maybe TRBD1 (5 bases). The CDR3 sequence is 13 residues long. V was cut by 6 bases and J by 7 bases, with 17 bases left in between. Germline V gives CDR1 SGHRS, CDR2 YFSETQ. The CDR3 loop is CASTLSTGLEQYF. Here the CDR3 DNA reads TGCGCCAGCACGCTCAGTACAGGTCTAGAGCAGTACTTC.